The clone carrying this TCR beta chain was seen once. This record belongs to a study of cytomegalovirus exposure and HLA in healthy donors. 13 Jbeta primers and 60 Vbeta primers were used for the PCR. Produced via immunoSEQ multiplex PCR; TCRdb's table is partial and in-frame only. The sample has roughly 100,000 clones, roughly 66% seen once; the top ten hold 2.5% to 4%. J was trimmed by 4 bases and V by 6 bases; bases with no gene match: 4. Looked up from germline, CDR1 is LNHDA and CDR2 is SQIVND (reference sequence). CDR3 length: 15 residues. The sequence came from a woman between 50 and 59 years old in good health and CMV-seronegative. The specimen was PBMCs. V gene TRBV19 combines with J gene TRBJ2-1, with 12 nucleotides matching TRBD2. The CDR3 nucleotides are TGTGCCAGTAGAGGACTAGCGGGACTATACAATGAGCAGTTCTTC. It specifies CASRGLAGLYNEQFF. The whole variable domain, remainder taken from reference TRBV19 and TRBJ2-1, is DGGITQSPKYLFRKEGQNVTLSCEQNLNHDAMYWYRQDPGQGLRLIYYSQIVNDFQKGDIAEGYSVSREKKESFPLTVTSAQKNPTAFYLCASRGLAGLYNEQFFGPGTRLTVL.